A single sample is the source of the 22 T cell receptor beta chains below, sequenced in a study of blood T cell repertoires in COVID-19. The data were produced by immunoSEQ multiplex PCR, yet TCRdb's version contains in-frame clones alone and is incomplete. In the table there are under 250,000 clones, approximately 88% of which are singletons. The source material was peripheral blood. These receptors were obtained from a man aged 35 to 55 with acute or convalescent COVID-19.

The chain is built from TRBV5-1 and TRBJ2-5; D not certain. Germline-derived CDR1 and CDR2 are SGHRS and YFSETQ. The V end was cut by 1 base, the J end by 5 bases, with 3 bases between. The length of the CDR3 is 11 residues. The CDR3 here is CASSLSETQYF. For the CDR3, the DNA is TGCGCCAGCAGCTTGAGCGAGACCCAGTACTTC.

This clone was observed a handful of times. This chain links TRBV19 with TRBJ2-7; 13 bases match TRBD2. CDR1 is LNHDA, CDR2 SQIVND, per germline (reference sequence). This CDR3 is 15 amino acids long. J gave up 0 bases and V 4 bases, and 0 bases lay outside the gene matches. The CDR3 DNA is TGTGCCAGTAGTAGGACTAGCGGGAGCTCCTACGAGCAGTACTTC. It yields the protein CASSRTSGSSYEQYF. Variable domain in full (rest from reference TRBV19 and TRBJ2-7): DGGITQSPKYLFRKEGQNVTLSCEQNLNHDAMYWYRQDPGQGLRLIYYSQIVNDFQKGDIAEGYSVSREKKESFPLTVTSAQKNPTAFYLCASSRTSGSSYEQYFGPGTRLTVT.

The chain links TRBV11-2 to TRBJ2-1; TRBD2 might be the D (5 bases). Germline lookup yields CDR1 SGHAT and CDR2 FQNNGV. Trimming took off 2 bases at V and 5 bases at J, with 19 bases between the two ends. This CDR3 contains 17 residues. CDR3 bases: TGTGCCAGCAGCTTATGGGTAGGTGGGGAGATAGACAATGAGCAGTTCTTC. As protein: CASSLWVGGEIDNEQFF.

The V gene is TRBV5-1, the J gene TRBJ1-1; 8 positions agree with TRBD1. CDR1 is SGHRS and CDR2 is YFSETQ in the germline V gene. CDR3 length: 14 residues. Trimming removed 4 bases from V and 1 base from J; junction bases left unmatched: 3. CDR3 residues: CASSIGQGNTEAFF. Written as DNA, the CDR3 is TGCGCCAGCAGCATAGGACAGGGGAACACTGAAGCTTTCTTT.

This clone was counted once. For the CDR3, the DNA is TGTGCCAGCAGTACCCGACAGATACGAAACACCATATATTTT. Translated, it gives CASSTRQIRNTIYF. The V and J genes are TRBV27 and TRBJ1-3, with D possibly being TRBD1 (5 bases). With 5 bases removed from V and 5 bases from J, the gap between germline ends came to 13 bases. The CDR3 has 14 amino acids. Germline V gene sequence: CDR1 MNHEY, CDR2 SMNVEV (reference sequence).

The V gene is TRBV6-6, the J gene TRBJ1-5; D possibly corresponds to TRBD1 (6 bases). The CDR3 is 14 residues long. CDR1 and CDR2 (germline): MNHNY, SVGAGI (reference sequence). With 5 bases removed from V and 4 bases from J, the gap between germline ends came to 12 bases. The chain's CDR3 is CASSADSENQPQHF. CDR3 DNA sequence: TGTGCCAGCAGTGCGGACAGCGAAAATCAGCCCCAGCATTTT.

The J gene is TRBJ2-1, the V gene TRBV6-1; 13 bases agree with TRBD2. This CDR3 has 17 amino acids. V shed 4 bases and J 3 bases; nucleotides not matched to a gene: 6. Germline CDR1 reads MNHNS; CDR2 reads SASEGT. In DNA, the CDR3 is TGTGCCAGCAGTGGGGGACTAGCGGGGCAAAACTACAATGAGCAGTTCTTC. Protein: CASSGGLAGQNYNEQFF.

The chain has TRBV2 and TRBJ1-2; no firm D call. The CDR3 is 12 residues long. Germline V gives CDR1 SNHLY, CDR2 FYNNEI. Trimming removed 4 bases at V and 4 bases at J, with 7 bases between. CDR3 loop: CASSGEFYGYTF. Here the CDR3 DNA reads TGTGCCAGCAGTGGAGAATTCTATGGCTACACCTTC. Filled out from reference TRBV2 and TRBJ1-2, the complete variable domain reads EPEVTQTPSHQVTQMGQEVILRCVPISNHLYFYWYRQILGQKVEFLVSFYNNEISEKSEIFDDQFSVERPDGSNFTLKIRSTKLEDSAMYFCASSGEFYGYTFGSGTRLTVV.

The chain carries TRBV2 and TRBJ2-3, with TRBD2 matching over 9 bases. CDR1 is SNHLY and CDR2 is FYNNEI in the germline V gene. The ends lost 6 bases at V and 1 base at J; junction bases unmatched: 20. This CDR3 has 20 amino acids. The CDR3 sequence is CASRPRTRAGGPDGTDTQYF. The CDR3 region has the DNA TGTGCCAGCAGACCCAGGACTAGGGCGGGAGGGCCCGATGGCACAGATACGCAGTATTTT.

The genes are TRBV9 and TRBJ1-2, with 8 bases lining up with TRBD1. V shed 4 bases, J shed 4 bases, and the junction held 9 bases outside the gene matches. CDR3 length: 15 amino acids. Germline loops: CDR1 SGDLS, CDR2 YYNGEE. CDR3 nucleotide sequence: TGTGCCAGCAGCCCTTGGGGACAGGCGAGCTATGGCTACACCTTC. The encoded protein is CASSPWGQASYGYTF.

Details on this clone: One junction end disagrees with the germline gene, perhaps due to a read error. The chain uses TRBV3-1 (or the pseudogene TRBV3-2) and TRBJ2-1; TRBD2 agrees at 12 bases. The CDR3 is 16 amino acids. The germline V gene encodes CDR1 LGHDT and CDR2 YNNKEL (reference sequence). The CDR3 DNA follows: TGTGCCAGCAGACAAGAGACTAGCGGGAGTTGGAATGAGCAGTTCTTC. It codes for CASRQETSGSWNEQFF.

This clone was observed a single time. The V call is TRBV30, the J call TRBJ1-5; D remains unclear. The CDR3 extends over 14 amino acids. From germline, CDR1 is GTSNPN and CDR2 SVGIG (reference sequence). V was clipped by 0 bases and J by 3 bases, with 9 bases between them. CDR3 region: CAWSVLGFNQPQHF. CDR3 DNA sequence: TGTGCCTGGAGTGTACTCGGGTTCAATCAGCCCCAGCATTTT. Full variable domain (rest looked up from reference TRBV30 and TRBJ1-5): SQTIHQWPATLVQPVGSPLSLECTVEGTSNPNLYWYRQAAGRGLQLLFYSVGIGQISSEVPQNLSASRPQDRQFILSSKKLLLSDSGFYLCAWSVLGFNQPQHFGDGTRLSIL.

This clone was counted only a few times. This chain links TRBV28 with TRBJ1-2; the match to TRBD1 covers 7 bases. Per the germline V gene, CDR1 is MDHEN and CDR2 is SYDVKM. The CDR3 runs 14 residues. With 5 bases clipped from V and 7 bases from J, the junction kept 10 bases outside the gene matches. This CDR3 is CASSPNRGVGGYTF. CDR3 nucleotides: TGTGCCAGCAGTCCAAACAGGGGCGTGGGTGGCTACACCTTC.

The V and J genes are TRBV9 and TRBJ1-1, with a tentative D call TRBD1 (6 bases). Per the germline V gene, CDR1 is SGDLS and CDR2 is YYNGEE. The CDR3 runs to 14 residues. Trimming removed 1 base from V and 7 bases from J, with 14 bases in between. The CDR3 sequence is CASSVRTAPYEAFF. In nucleotides, the CDR3 is TGTGCCAGCAGCGTAAGGACAGCCCCTTATGAAGCTTTCTTT.

The chain joins TRBV2 to TRBJ1-2; 8 bases are shared with TRBD1. Trimming took 5 bases from V and 8 from J; bases not matched to a gene: 13. This CDR3 has 15 residues. Germline V CDR1 and CDR2: SNHLY, FYNNEI. In DNA, the CDR3 is TGTGCCAGCAGTCAAGGAAAGGGCAGGGGGCTGGGCTACACCTTC. Protein: CASSQGKGRGLGYTF.

This chain links TRBV15 with TRBJ2-7, with 7 bases aligning to TRBD2. The germline CDR1 and CDR2 sequences are LNHNV and YYDKDF (reference sequence). Trimming at V came to 8 bases and at J to 2 bases, leaving 6 bases not matched to a gene. The CDR3 runs 13 residues. In nucleotides, the CDR3 is TGTGCCACCCGCCCCAGCGGGGCCTACGAGCAGTACTTC. It codes for CATRPSGAYEQYF.

The chain carries TRBV15 and TRBJ2-7; maybe TRBD2 (5 bases). Per germline, CDR1 LNHNV and CDR2 YYDKDF (reference sequence). The CDR3 totals 15 residues. The V end lost 0 bases, the J end lost 4 bases, and 13 bases lay between the germline ends. CDR3 coding DNA: TGTGCCACCAGCAGAGATCGAAATAGCGTATACGAGCAGTACTTC. It encodes CATSRDRNSVYEQYF.

The chain employs TRBV5-8 and TRBJ2-5; perhaps TRBD2 as D (7 bases). The V and J ends lost 3 bases and 4 bases respectively, with 16 bases between them. The CDR3 spans 15 residues. Per the germline V gene, CDR1 is SGHTS and CDR2 is YDEGEE. The CDR3 reads CASSWTWRGGETQYF. CDR3 nucleotide sequence: TGTGCCAGCAGCTGGACCTGGAGGGGGGGAGAGACCCAGTACTTC.

The rearrangement joins TRBV3-1 (or the pseudogene TRBV3-2) to TRBJ2-5, with TRBD2 identical over 7 bases. CDR1 and CDR2 from the germline V gene are LGHDT and YNNKEL (reference sequence). J lost 4 bases, V lost 1 base, and 6 bases had no gene match. The CDR3 runs to 15 residues. The CDR3 DNA reads TGTGCCAGCAGCCAAGGGGCCAGCGGGACAGAGACCCAGTACTTC. Protein: CASSQGASGTETQYF.

The chain uses TRBV4-2 and TRBJ2-7; 7 nucleotides agree with TRBD2. Unmatched junction bases numbered 9, after V lost 1 base and J lost 0 bases. The CDR3 has 17 residues. Germline V lookup: CDR1 LGHNA, CDR2 YNFKEQ. The CDR3, as DNA: TGTGCCAGCAGCCAAGCGGGGATGCGGGAGAACTCCTACGAGCAGTACTTC. Protein: CASSQAGMRENSYEQYF.

The chain joins TRBV7-2 to TRBJ2-5; no firm D call. V was clipped by 6 bases and J by 2 bases, with 13 bases between them. The CDR3 is 14 amino acids. Germline V CDR1 and CDR2: SGHTA, FQGNSA. The CDR3 sequence: CASRLAQIQETQYF. The CDR3, as DNA: TGTGCCAGCAGATTGGCCCAAATTCAAGAGACCCAGTACTTC.

This clone turned up a few times. The chain links TRBV19 to TRBJ2-5, with no clear D. Germline V gene data show CDR1 as LNHDA and CDR2 as SQIVND (reference sequence). The germline V and J ends were trimmed by 5 bases and 2 bases, with 9 bases remaining between them. The CDR3 consists of 13 residues. The chain's CDR3 is CASSVQKQETQYF. The CDR3 DNA reads as TGTGCCAGTAGTGTACAGAAACAAGAGACCCAGTACTTC.